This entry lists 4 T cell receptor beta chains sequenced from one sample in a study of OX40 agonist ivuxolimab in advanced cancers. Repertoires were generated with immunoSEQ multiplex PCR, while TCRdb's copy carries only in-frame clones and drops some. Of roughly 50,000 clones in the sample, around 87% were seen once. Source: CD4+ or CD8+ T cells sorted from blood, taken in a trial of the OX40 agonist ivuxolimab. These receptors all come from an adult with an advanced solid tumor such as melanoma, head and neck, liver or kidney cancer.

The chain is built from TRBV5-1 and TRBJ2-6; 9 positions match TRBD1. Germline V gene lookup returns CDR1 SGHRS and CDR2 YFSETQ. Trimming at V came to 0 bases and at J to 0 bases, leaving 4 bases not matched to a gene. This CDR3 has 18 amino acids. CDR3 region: CASSLAQGASSGANVLTF. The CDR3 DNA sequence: TGCGCCAGCAGCTTGGCACAGGGGGCCAGCTCTGGGGCCAACGTCCTGACTTTC.

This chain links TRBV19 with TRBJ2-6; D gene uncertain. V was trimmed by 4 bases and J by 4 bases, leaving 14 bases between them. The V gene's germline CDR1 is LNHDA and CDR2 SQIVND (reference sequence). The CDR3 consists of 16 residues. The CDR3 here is CASSTPRSVGANVLTF. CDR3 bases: TGTGCCAGTAGTACCCCAAGGTCTGTGGGGGCCAACGTCCTGACTTTC.

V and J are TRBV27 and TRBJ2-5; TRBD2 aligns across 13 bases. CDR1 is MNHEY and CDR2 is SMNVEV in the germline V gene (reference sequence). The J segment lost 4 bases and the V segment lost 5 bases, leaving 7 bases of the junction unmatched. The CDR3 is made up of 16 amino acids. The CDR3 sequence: CASSPSLAGGGETQYF. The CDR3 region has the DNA TGTGCCAGCAGTCCGTCACTAGCGGGAGGGGGAGAGACCCAGTACTTC.

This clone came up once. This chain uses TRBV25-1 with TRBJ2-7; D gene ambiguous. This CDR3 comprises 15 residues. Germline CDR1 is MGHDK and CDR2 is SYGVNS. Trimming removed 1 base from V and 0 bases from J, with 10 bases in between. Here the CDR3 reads CASSESTTYSYEQYF. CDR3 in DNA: TGTGCCAGCAGTGAATCCACGACTTACTCCTACGAGCAGTACTTC.